What follows is one T cell receptor (beta chain) and its context. This entry is derived from a study of blood T cell repertoires in COVID-19. Study information: Collection of acute and convalescent COVID-19 samples took place in the United States, Italy and Spain.

The repertoire was sequenced with immunoSEQ multiplex PCR; TCRdb's copy has only in-frame clones and lacks some. The sample holds 300,000 to 400,000 clones; roughly 91% are singletons and the top ten take 1%. Trimming cost V 6 bases and J 7 bases; bases outside gene matches: 7. In germline, CDR1 is SGHRS, CDR2 YFSETQ. This CDR3 comprises 14 residues. The chain uses TRBV5-1 and TRBJ1-4, with TRBD1 matching 9 bases. The material sequenced was peripheral blood. This sequence originates from a man aged 45 to 65 with active or convalescent COVID-19. CDR3 amino acids: CASTLQGAGEKLFF. CDR3 DNA: TGCGCCAGCACCCTACAGGGGGCGGGTGAAAAACTGTTTTTT.